The 23 T cell receptor beta chains presented below share a single source sample, sequenced in a study of blood T cells in healthy people across ages. For the second PCR, which ran for about 7 to 11 cycles, a sample-barcoded 5' primer and a J-beta primer mix were used. TCRdb re-called the 5' RACE reads through MiXCR, storing one row per CDR3 protein. This sample carries some 930,000 distinct CDR3 sequences, around 29% of them seen once, and the ten largest clones take about a tenth. These same data were also listed under a study on T cells of mothers and their children.

Sequencing input: blood. These receptors were taken from a woman aged 40-49 years in good health.

This clonotype showed up just a few times. This chain joins TRBV25-1 and TRBJ2-3, with 9 nucleotides matching TRBD2. With 4 bases clipped from V and 4 bases from J, the junction kept 12 bases outside the gene matches. This CDR3 has 17 residues. Germline V lookup: CDR1 MGHDK, CDR2 SYGVNS. For the CDR3, the DNA is TGTGCCAGCAGTGTCCCCGCGGGAGCGGGGGGCCCAGATACGCAGTATTTT. This encodes CASSVPAGAGGPDTQYF.

The rearrangement joins TRBV10-3 to TRBJ2-2; D remains unclear. The CDR3 loop spans 18 amino acids. V was trimmed by 11 bases and J by 0 bases, leaving 25 bases between them. Germline CDR1 ENHRY, CDR2 SYGVKD. The CDR3 DNA reads as TGTGCCTCCCAAGCCTGGTTGGCAGGCAATTCGAACACCGGGGAGCTGTTTTTT. Its translation is CASQAWLAGNSNTGELFF.

The chain couples TRBV28 to TRBJ1-2; the match to TRBD1 covers 7 bases. The V gene's germline CDR1 is MDHEN and CDR2 SYDVKM. The CDR3 consists of 18 residues. The J segment lost 2 bases and the V segment lost 6 bases, leaving 18 bases of the junction unmatched. The CDR3 is CASRKRDRLVPLNYGYTF. The CDR3 coding sequence is TGTGCCAGCAGGAAAAGGGACAGACTAGTACCTTTGAACTATGGCTACACCTTC.

Turning to this clonotype: A much bigger clone sits one base away, suggesting this may be a read error. The chain carries TRBV12-3 or TRBV12-4 and TRBJ2-5; 7 nucleotides agree with TRBD1. The DNA matches TRBJ2-7 better at its end, which makes the J call doubtful. CDR3 length: 13 residues. The CDR3 reads CASKRQGIYEQYF. As DNA, the CDR3 is TGTGCCAGCAAGCGACAGGGTATCTACGAGCAGTACTTC.

As to this clonotype: A much larger clone differs from this one at a single base, so this may be a read error. The chain uses TRBV6-2 or TRBV6-3 and TRBJ2-4, with D unclear. The DNA end favors TRBJ2-7, so the J call may be wrong. Germline assignment: CDR1 MNHEY and CDR2 SVGEGT. The CDR3 is 15 amino acids. This chain's CDR3 is CASSYLQNADYEQYF. DNA of the CDR3: TGTGCCAGCAGTTACCTGCAGAACGCGGACTACGAGCAGTACTTC.

This clonotype was counted ten times or more. This chain joins TRBV20-1 and TRBJ2-7; possibly TRBD2 for D (6 bases). This CDR3 comprises 14 residues. Germline loops: CDR1 DFQATT, CDR2 SNEGSKA (reference sequence). Trimming took off 3 bases at V and 6 bases at J, with 18 bases between the two ends. CDR3 protein: CSASVGLPSGEQYF. CDR3 DNA: TGCAGTGCTAGTGTGGGACTTCCATCGGGCGAGCAGTACTTC.

This clonotype was detected ten times or more. The chain joins TRBV4-1 to TRBJ2-7; 7 bases line up with TRBD1. Per the germline V gene, CDR1 is MGHRA and CDR2 is YSYEKL. The CDR3 loop spans 16 amino acids. The V gene end was trimmed by 2 bases and the J gene end by 0 bases; junction bases not matched to a gene: 7. CDR3 sequence reads: CASSQHPGQTSYEQYF. The CDR3 DNA reads as TGCGCCAGCAGCCAACACCCGGGACAGACCTCCTACGAGCAGTACTTC.

This clonotype was seen at least ten times. The chain has TRBV7-9 and TRBJ2-7, with unresolved D. CDR3 size: 15 residues. V was trimmed by 1 base and J by 0 bases, leaving 10 bases between them. Germline V CDR1 and CDR2: SEHNR, FQNEAQ (reference sequence). In DNA, the CDR3 is TGTGCCAGCAGCTTAGGAGGAATTAGCTCCTACGAGCAGTACTTC. This gives the protein CASSLGGISSYEQYF.

This sequence joins TRBV28 and TRBJ2-2; the match to TRBD2 covers 7 bases. The CDR3 runs to 14 residues. In germline, CDR1 is MDHEN, CDR2 SYDVKM. V gave up 5 bases and J gave up 6 bases; unmatched junction bases: 6. CDR3 in DNA: TGTGCCAGCAGTCCACCGGGAGGCTCCGGGGAGCTGTTTTTT. This translates into CASSPPGGSGELFF.

This chain uses TRBV12-3 or TRBV12-4 with TRBJ1-1; D gene ambiguous. The CDR3 spans 15 residues. V was pared by 4 bases and J by 0 bases, with 12 bases between. The CDR3 nucleotides are TGTGCCAGCAGTTCCCCCAGAGACATGAACACTGAAGCTTTCTTT. It codes for CASSSPRDMNTEAFF.

The chain joins TRBV7-8 to TRBJ2-7; D is possibly TRBD1 (6 bases). The CDR3 runs 14 residues. CDR1 is SGHVS and CDR2 is FQNEAQ in the germline V gene. Trimming removed 5 bases at V and 3 bases at J, with 14 bases between. The chain's CDR3 is CASSPMGQNYEQYF. The CDR3 DNA is TGTGCCAGCAGCCCGATGGGACAAAACTACGAGCAGTACTTC.

This clonotype appeared a single time. This CDR3 reads CASSLGLGTSGYEQYF. In DNA form, the CDR3 reads TGTGCCAGCAGCTTAGGGCTAGGGACTAGCGGGTACGAGCAGTACTTC. The rearrangement uses TRBV7-2 and TRBJ2-7; TRBD2 aligns across 12 bases. Germline-derived CDR1 and CDR2 are SGHTA and FQGNSA. The CDR3 has 16 amino acids. The junction had 5 bases not matched to a gene; V was cut back by 1 base and J by 4 bases.

This clonotype was detected only a few times. V usage is TRBV15 and J usage is TRBJ2-4; possibly TRBD1 or TRBD2 for D (5 bases each). The DNA end favors TRBJ2-7, so the J call may be wrong. The germline gives CDR1 LNHNV, CDR2 YYDKDF (reference sequence). The length of the CDR3 is 14 residues. The CDR3 protein is CATSERDDQIEQYF. DNA for the CDR3: TGTGCCACCAGCGAACGGGACGACCAAATCGAGCAGTACTTC.

This clonotype was seen a few times. This is likely a read error, given that the CDR3 carries no conserved phenylalanine or tryptophan at its end. The chain carries TRBV5-8 and TRBJ2-3, with TRBD2 matching over 8 bases. Germline CDR1 is SGHTS and CDR2 is YDEGEE. V was clipped by 4 bases and J by 6 bases; unmatched bases: 13. This CDR3 contains 16 residues. CDR3 amino acids: CASSPAWTSRGDTQYS. The CDR3, as DNA: TGTGCCAGCAGCCCAGCCTGGACTAGCAGAGGGGATACGCAGTATTCT.

The table lists this clonotype with a few counts. The chain recombines TRBV5-5 with TRBJ2-3, with 7 bases matching TRBD1. After removal of 4 bases from V and 6 bases from J, the junction contained 14 bases not matched to a gene. Germline-derived CDR1 and CDR2 are SGHKS and YYEKEE (reference sequence). The CDR3 loop spans 16 amino acids. CDR3: CASSPRIAGGADTQYF. The CDR3 DNA reads as TGTGCCAGCAGCCCCCGGATAGCAGGGGGTGCCGATACGCAGTATTTT.

CDR3 bases: TGCAGTGCTAGAGCGTTAGGACCGGGGAATGAGCAGTTCTTC. It encodes CSARALGPGNEQFF. The chain is built from TRBV20-1 and TRBJ2-1, with D possibly TRBD2 on 5 matching bases. Germline CDR1 DFQATT, CDR2 SNEGSKA (reference sequence). The V end was cut by 1 base, the J end by 7 bases, with 14 bases between. This CDR3 comprises 14 residues.

CDR3 protein: CASHLETSGGARVAKNIQYF. Here the CDR3 DNA reads TGTGCCAGCCACCTGGAGACTAGCGGGGGGGCCCGCGTAGCCAAAAACATTCAGTACTTC. The rearrangement uses TRBV3-1 and TRBJ2-4, with 14 bases that match TRBD2. The CDR3 consists of 20 residues. Germline V gene sequence: CDR1 LGHDT, CDR2 YNNKEL (reference sequence). The trim removed 8 bases at V and 0 bases at J, leaving 15 bases unmatched.

This clonotype was counted a few times. This chain joins TRBV3-1 and TRBJ2-1; D may be TRBD2 (7 bases). Looked up from germline, CDR1 is LGHDT and CDR2 is YNNKEL (reference sequence). Trimming left V 2 bases short and J 5 bases short, with 13 bases between. CDR3 length: 15 residues. The DNA for the CDR3 is TGTGCCAGCAGCCAAATCGCGGGGGCCGACAATGAGCAGTTCTTC. It encodes CASSQIAGADNEQFF.

In this sample, this clonotype turned up a few times. The chain links TRBV4-2 to TRBJ2-3; 7 bases line up with TRBD2. Germline CDR1 LGHNA, CDR2 YNFKEQ. The CDR3 is 15 amino acids. Trimming removed 2 bases from V and 2 bases from J; junction bases left unmatched: 4. In DNA, the CDR3 is TGTGCCAGCAGCCAATCGGGGGGAGACACAGATACGCAGTATTTT. The encoded protein is CASSQSGGDTDTQYF.

At least ten counts were recorded for this clonotype. The V and J genes are TRBV6-2 or TRBV6-3 and TRBJ2-7; 7 nucleotides agree with TRBD2. V was clipped by 0 bases and J by 3 bases; unmatched bases: 5. This CDR3 contains 15 residues. The V gene's germline CDR1 is MNHEY and CDR2 SVGEGT. The CDR3 here is CASSYSGTTHYEQYF. CDR3 nucleotides: TGTGCCAGCAGTTACTCCGGGACTACACACTACGAGCAGTACTTC.

Turning to this clonotype: Since a much larger clone is just one base distant, this may be a read error. The chain employs TRBV20-1 and TRBJ2-7; D call uncertain. There are 14 residues in the CDR3. Deletions cut 3 bases from V and 3 bases from J, with 15 bases between. Per the germline V gene, CDR1 is DFQATT and CDR2 is SNEGSKA (reference sequence). CDR3: CSASDSGPIYEQYF. The CDR3 DNA follows: TGCAGTGCTAGTGACTCCGGGCCCATCTACGAGCAGTACTTC.

This clonotype was counted only a few times. The chain employs TRBV29-1 and TRBJ1-1; D call uncertain. The CDR3 extends over 11 amino acids. Per germline, CDR1 SQVTM and CDR2 ANQGSEA. CDR3 sequence: CIGSLNTEAFF. Here the CDR3 DNA reads TGCATCGGGTCATTAAACACTGAAGCTTTCTTT.

The chain combines TRBV20-1 with TRBJ1-2, with 9 bases that match TRBD1. V dropped 2 bases and J dropped 5; count of bases not matched to a gene: 9. From germline, CDR1 is DFQATT and CDR2 SNEGSKA (reference sequence). The CDR3 is made up of 15 amino acids. The CDR3 spells CSARPNRDREYGYTF. The CDR3, as DNA: TGCAGTGCTAGACCCAACCGGGACAGGGAATATGGCTACACCTTC.